What follows are 10 T cell receptor beta chains derived from one specimen sequenced in a study of blood T cells in healthy people across ages. A second roughly 6 to 11 cycle PCR used barcoded and J-beta primers. From the 5' RACE reads, TCRdb called clonotypes with MiXCR, one entry per CDR3 protein. This sample yields about 800,000 distinct CDR3 sequences, of which roughly 64% are seen a single time; around 22% belongs to the top ten. Material: blood. These receptors came from a man aged 25-45 years in good health.

This sequence joins TRBV7-9 and TRBJ2-1; TRBD2 might be the D (7 bases). Looked up from germline, CDR1 is SEHNR and CDR2 is FQNEAQ (reference sequence). The CDR3 totals 16 residues. V was trimmed by 4 bases and J by 0 bases, leaving 13 bases between them. The CDR3 sequence: CASSSSGTHSYNEQFF. The CDR3 DNA sequence: TGTGCCAGCAGCTCCAGCGGGACACACTCCTACAATGAGCAGTTCTTC.

V gene TRBV29-1 combines with J gene TRBJ2-3; D gene uncertain. Germline CDR1 SQVTM, CDR2 ANQGSEA. V lost 7 bases to trimming and J lost 0 bases, with 14 bases between them. The CDR3 extends over 14 amino acids. CDR3 nucleotides: TGCAGCGCCCCGGGCGAGGCTAGCACAGATACGCAGTATTTT. It encodes CSAPGEASTDTQYF.

The V gene is TRBV6-6, the J gene TRBJ2-1; D is possibly TRBD1 (5 bases). Between the trimmed V and J ends, which lost 6 bases and 3 bases, there was a span of 9 bases. The CDR3 is 13 amino acids. Germline V CDR1 and CDR2: MNHNY, SVGAGI (reference sequence). CDR3 protein: CASRQTDYNEQFF. DNA of the CDR3: TGTGCCAGCAGGCAGACAGACTACAATGAGCAGTTCTTC.

The V and J genes are TRBV5-6 and TRBJ2-1; the match to TRBD2 covers 8 bases. V lost 0 bases, J lost 6 bases, and 11 bases stayed unmatched. The CDR3 sequence is 17 residues long. Germline lookup yields CDR1 SGHDT and CDR2 YYEEEE. CDR3 coding DNA: TGTGCCAGCAGCTTGGCCCCCCGGGGGGGCCTGAGCAATGAGCAGTTCTTC. This encodes CASSLAPRGGLSNEQFF.

This chain uses TRBV5-5 with TRBJ2-7; D gene uncertain. V was cut by 4 bases and J by 2 bases, with 16 bases left in between. Germline V gene lookup returns CDR1 SGHKS and CDR2 YYEKEE (reference sequence). The CDR3 consists of 15 residues. The CDR3 spells CASSREGLTTYEQYF. The CDR3 DNA follows: TGTGCCAGCAGCCGCGAAGGGTTAACCACCTACGAGCAGTACTTC.

The chain uses TRBV5-5 and TRBJ1-5; tentatively, D is TRBD1 (5 bases). This CDR3 has 15 amino acids. With 2 bases removed from V and 1 base from J, the gap between germline ends came to 10 bases. Germline assignment: CDR1 SGHKS and CDR2 YYEKEE (reference sequence). CDR3 residues: CASSFGGKSNQPQHF. For the CDR3, the DNA is TGTGCCAGCAGCTTCGGGGGAAAAAGCAATCAGCCCCAGCATTTT.

On this clonotype itself: The junction departs from the called germline gene at one end, perhaps through a read error. The chain recombines TRBV7-2 with TRBJ1-2, with 8 bases identical to TRBD1. Per the germline V gene, CDR1 is SGHTA and CDR2 is FQGNSA. The CDR3 extends over 14 amino acids. CDR3 in amino acids: CASSAGDRNYGYTF. Written as DNA, the CDR3 is TGCGCCAGCAGCGCCGGGGACAGGAACTATGGCTACACCTTC.

The chain carries TRBV20-1 and TRBJ2-5; D is perhaps TRBD2 (6 bases). Germline V gene sequence: CDR1 DFQATT, CDR2 SNEGSKA (reference sequence). The CDR3 sequence is 13 residues long. V dropped 6 bases and J dropped 1 base, with 12 bases sitting between them. This chain's CDR3 is CSADGTAQETQYF. The CDR3 region has the DNA TGCAGTGCGGACGGGACTGCCCAAGAGACCCAGTACTTC.

J is TRBJ2-1 and V is TRBV7-2; unclear D gene. From germline, CDR1 is SGHTA and CDR2 FQGNSA. The CDR3 covers 12 residues. The germline V and J ends were trimmed by 5 bases and 9 bases, with 11 bases remaining between them. The CDR3 sequence: CASSDSPREQFF. The CDR3 DNA sequence: TGTGCCAGCAGCGACTCGCCCCGTGAGCAGTTCTTC.

The CDR3 DNA sequence: TGTGCCAGCAGCTTAGGACTCGGGGCACAAGAGACCCAGTACTTC. As protein: CASSLGLGAQETQYF. This chain joins TRBV7-2 and TRBJ2-4; D tentatively reads TRBD1 or TRBD2 (5 bases each). The J call may be faulty, since TRBJ2-5 better matches the DNA end. The CDR3 extends over 15 amino acids. Germline assignment: CDR1 SGHTA and CDR2 FQGNSA.